The clone carrying this TCR beta chain turned up a few times. The data were taken from a study of T-cell memory formation after mild COVID-19. Each CDR3 protein is one row after TCRdb ran MiXCR on the 5' RACE reads. The sample has about 240,000 distinct CDR3 sequences, approximately 9% seen once. The ends were cut back, 7 bases at V and 4 bases at J, with 19 bases in the middle. This CDR3 is 15 amino acids long. Sequenced input: PBMCs or a T cell subset sorted from them (not recorded which). The chain links TRBV12-3 or TRBV12-4 to TRBJ1-1; possibly TRBD1 for D (5 bases). This clonotype was sampled from a man in his late teens or twenties who had mild COVID-19 (a few samples of this study predate the infection). Cell type and time point are not known. The DNA of the CDR3 is TGTGCCAGCACCTTAGGGTGGGGGATCGGCACTGAAGCTTTCTTT. This encodes CASTLGWGIGTEAFF.